Listed below are T cell receptor beta chains from one sample, sequenced in a study of control samples from healthy donors and cancer patients. The table came from immunoSEQ multiplex PCR; TCRdb's copy has only in-frame clones and leaves some out. Of about 180,000 clones listed, 90% are singletons. The sample comprised blood. The receptors shown here come from a woman in her forties or fifties in good health. The conserved cysteine and the conserved F or W are not part of the CDR3 here. Size tells how often a clone was seen (once, few, many) or the class of an expanded clone, and some rows leave it out.

abundance	j_gene	v_gene	CDR3aa
-	TRBJ2-1	TRBV18	ASSPSLSLRTSGYNEQF
-	TRBJ2-1	TRBV4-2	ASSQDAAGVYNEQF
-	TRBJ1-2	TRBV11-2	ASSLGANYGYT
-	TRBJ1-1	TRBV5-4	ASSLVGVDTEAF
-	TRBJ1-6	TRBV28	ASSLSAMVGNSPLH
-	TRBJ1-4	TRBV7-2	ASSSMTGRNEKLF
-	TRBJ1-5	TRBV9	ASSVAPSNQPQH
once	TRBJ2-2	TRBV9	ASRVDGAGELF
-	TRBJ2-1	TRBV7-2	ASSPPDIANEQF
few	TRBJ1-1	TRBV5-1	ASSLDQGRRMNTEAF
-	TRBJ1-5	TRBV19	ASSIRVGNSNQPQH
-	TRBJ2-3	TRBV2	ASTTGGGDTDTQY
-	TRBJ1-5	TRBV6-2/TRBV6-3	ASSWGGDGVARLQH
-	TRBJ2-7	TRBV15	ATSRGWGGSSYEQY
-	TRBJ2-5	TRBV7-3	ASSPGLAGGLAETQY
once	TRBJ1-2	TRBV6-2/TRBV6-3	ASSRDRVYGYT
-	TRBJ2-2	TRBV6-5	ARKRGGAGELF
-	TRBJ2-5	TRBV9	ASSVAPGETQY
-	TRBJ2-7	TRBV29-1	SVDLGLAGAGQY
-	TRBJ2-7	TRBV9	ASSPRTGNNEQY
-	TRBJ1-2	TRBV9	ASGIGAGDYGYT
-	TRBJ1-6	TRBV9	AGKTRRESPLH
-	TRBJ2-1	TRBV19	ASSIGQLAGDYNEQF
-	TRBJ2-7	TRBV3-1/TRBV3-2	ASSQAGPSTYEQY
-	TRBJ2-7	TRBV7-3	ASSLSRAEQY
-	TRBJ2-1	TRBV29-1	SVGNRGDEQF
-	TRBJ1-1	TRBV28	ASSFTPWSFDAF
-	TRBJ1-1	TRBV28	ASSFSGRTEAF
-	TRBJ2-7	TRBV28	ASSSPGPRYEQY
-	TRBJ2-7	TRBV5-4	ASSPGTGSYEQY
-	TRBJ1-1	TRBV19	ASSSPSGGERHF
-	TRBJ2-5	TRBV14	ASSQGSKETQY
-	TRBJ2-7	TRBV10-3	AISEAGQSSYEQY
-	TRBJ1-1	TRBV19	ASSMGSLTEAF